This TCR beta chain was profiled in a study of monozygotic twins with inflammatory bowel disease. Researchers ran eight separate cDNA reactions for each sample. TCRdb derives one entry per CDR3 protein from the 5' RACE reads, leaving out DNA. Its table records around 380,000 distinct CDR3 sequences. This sequence was found in a human donor with ulcerative colitis or Crohn's disease, or a healthy co-twin of an affected twin (not recorded which). What was sequenced was blood.

The CDR3 spells CAISEPRETQYF. The V call is TRBV10-3, the J call TRBJ2-5. Germline V gene lookup returns CDR1 ENHRY and CDR2 SYGVKD. This CDR3 is built from 12 residues.